The TCR beta chain under discussion was sequenced for a study of blood T cell repertoires in COVID-19. Study overall: There were acute and convalescent COVID-19 samples, and they came from the United States, Italy and Spain.

In the source study's methods: For nucleated cells, counts were estimated from reference gene primer amplification. Assay: immunoSEQ multiplex PCR; the TCRdb copy retains only in-frame clones and omits some. Clone size and V and J calls were adopted from that table, with D and trimming inferred from the DNA. Here the sample spans around 250,000 clones, around nine tenths being singletons. The length of the CDR3 is 11 residues. The V end lost 8 bases, the J end lost 4 bases, and 9 bases lay between the germline ends. V and J are TRBV12-3 or TRBV12-4 and TRBJ2-7; tentative D call: TRBD1 (6 bases). The TCR comes from a woman in her 70s with COVID-19, enrolled during active disease. Sequencing input: peripheral blood. The CDR3 DNA sequence: TGTGCCAGCTCCCAGGGGTACGAGCAGTACTTC. It specifies CASSQGYEQYF.